The 5 T cell receptor beta chains given below trace back to one sample, sequenced in a study of shared clonotypes between healthy human individuals. Using immunoSEQ multiplex PCR, the repertoire was profiled, and TCRdb retains in-frame clones only, with some absent. The repertoire holds 800,000 to 1,200,000 clones, about 84% seen once, with 0.5% to 0.6% in the top ten. The sequenced sample consisted of memory CD4+ T cells from PBMCs. Subset of the sample: CD45RA-negative fraction. These receptor sequences come from a man between 18 and 35 years old in good health. Some clones in this sample may be carry-over from other donors' samples.

DNA for the CDR3: TGCAGCGTTGAAGATGGGACAGTCTCTAGGGGGACCATATATTTT. It codes for CSVEDGTVSRGTIYF. The chain has TRBV29-1 and TRBJ1-3, with 7 bases that match TRBD1. This CDR3 has 15 residues. V shed 0 bases and J 10 bases; nucleotides not matched to a gene: 12. Looked up from germline, CDR1 is SQVTM and CDR2 is ANQGSEA.

The rearrangement uses TRBV9 and TRBJ2-2, with 12 bases matching TRBD2. The CDR3 runs 17 residues. With V trimmed by 3 bases and J by 4 bases, 7 bases remained unmatched. Germline V gene lookup returns CDR1 SGDLS and CDR2 YYNGEE. CDR3 nucleotide sequence: TGTGCCAGCAGCGCAACCGGGACTAGCGGGCGCACCGGGGAGCTGTTTTTT. The encoded protein is CASSATGTSGRTGELFF. Full variable domain (missing parts from reference TRBV9 and TRBJ2-2): DSGVTQTPKHLITATGQRVTLRCSPRSGDLSVYWYQQSLDQGLQFLIQYYNGEERAKGNILERFSAQQFPDLHSELNLSSLELGDSALYFCASSATGTSGRTGELFFGEGSRLTVL.

The genes are TRBV5-1 and TRBJ2-3, with D possibly TRBD2 on 6 matching bases. The length of the CDR3 is 14 residues. V was pared by 3 bases and J by 2 bases, with 10 bases between. The V gene's germline CDR1 is SGHRS and CDR2 YFSETQ. CDR3 sequence reads: CASSSSVNTDTQYF. CDR3 nucleotides: TGCGCCAGCAGCTCTAGCGTGAACACAGATACGCAGTATTTT.

This chain connects TRBV9 to TRBJ2-5; possible D gene TRBD1, 6 bases. The germline V gene has CDR1 SGDLS and CDR2 YYNGEE. Trimming pared 0 bases from V and 1 base from J, leaving 10 bases between. The CDR3 contains 15 residues. CDR3 nucleotide sequence: TGTGCCAGCAGCGTAGATGCGACAGGCCAAGAGACCCAGTACTTC. As protein: CASSVDATGQETQYF.

The chain has TRBV19 and TRBJ1-5; 10 bases agree with TRBD1. CDR3 length equals 15 residues. CDR1 and CDR2 (germline): LNHDA, SQIVND (reference sequence). Trimming at V came to 5 bases and at J to 7 bases, leaving 8 bases not matched to a gene. CDR3 residues: CASSERQGARQPQHF. DNA for the CDR3: TGTGCCAGTAGTGAAAGACAGGGGGCTAGACAGCCCCAGCATTTT.